Sequencing of this T cell receptor (beta chain) was carried out in a study of blood T cell repertoires in COVID-19. Overall study: Two negative PCRs, clearance, or symptom resolution characterized the recovered Cohort 3 donors. COVID-19 samples collected from the United States, Italy and Spain covered acute and convalescent phases.

Participants, about 18 to 90 years old, spanned around 25 US areas. V lost 5 bases and J lost 1; bases outside the gene matches: 4. CDR1 is SGHTA, CDR2 FQGNSA, per germline. The CDR3 extends over 15 amino acids. Study processing details: By means of reference gene primer amplification, nucleated cell counts were estimated. The repertoire was sequenced with immunoSEQ multiplex PCR; TCRdb's copy has only in-frame clones and lacks some. The V and J calls and clone size were taken over from that table, and D and trimming were inferred from the DNA. The profile shows roughly 230,000 clones, around 87% of them singletons.

The genes are TRBV7-2 and TRBJ1-3; 8 bases agree with TRBD1. Material: PBMCs or T cells enriched from blood (not recorded which). The clonotype comes from a man younger than 45 in a cohort exposed to, infected with or recovered from COVID-19 (not recorded which). DNA for the CDR3: TGTGCCAGCAGCAGACAGGGGTCATCTGGAAACACCATATATTTT. Amino acid sequence: CASSRQGSSGNTIYF.